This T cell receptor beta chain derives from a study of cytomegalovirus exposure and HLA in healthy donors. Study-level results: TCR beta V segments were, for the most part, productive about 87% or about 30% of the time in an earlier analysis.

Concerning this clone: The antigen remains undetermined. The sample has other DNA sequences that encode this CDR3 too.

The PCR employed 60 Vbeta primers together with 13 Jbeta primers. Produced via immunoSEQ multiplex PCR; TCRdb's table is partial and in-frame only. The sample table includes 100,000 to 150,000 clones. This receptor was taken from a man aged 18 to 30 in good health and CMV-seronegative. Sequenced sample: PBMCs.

CDR3 residues: CASSVAVNTEAFF. DNA for the CDR3: TGTGCCAGCAGCGTAGCAGTAAACACTGAAGCTTTCTTT. This chain uses TRBV9 with TRBJ1-1, with D uncertain. CDR1 and CDR2 (germline): SGDLS, YYNGEE. This CDR3 region has 13 residues. Deletions cut 0 bases from V and 2 bases from J, with 5 bases between.